Following are 27 T cell receptor beta chains from one sample sequenced in a study of blood T cell repertoires in COVID-19. The method was immunoSEQ multiplex PCR; TCRdb's version includes in-frame clones alone and lacks a portion of them. This table holds 150,000 to 200,000 clones, about 85% found once. The material sequenced was peripheral blood. The receptors were gathered from a man aged 70-80 years with active or convalescent COVID-19.

This chain connects TRBV30 to TRBJ1-6; tentative D call: TRBD1 (6 bases). The CDR3 covers 16 residues. In germline, CDR1 is GTSNPN, CDR2 SVGIG (reference sequence). Trimming left V 0 bases short and J 0 bases short, with 9 bases between. DNA of the CDR3: TGTGCCTGGAGTGTACAGGACAGCTCCTATAATTCACCCCTCCACTTT. Translating gives CAWSVQDSSYNSPLHF.

The rearrangement links TRBV5-1 to TRBJ1-4, with D unresolved. The CDR3 has 16 residues. The germline V gene encodes CDR1 SGHRS and CDR2 YFSETQ. The V and J ends lost 0 bases and 7 bases respectively, with 16 bases between them. The CDR3 region has the DNA TGCGCCAGCAGCTTGGATAGCCCGGCGTTTGGTGAAAAACTGTTTTTT. This gives the protein CASSLDSPAFGEKLFF. The complete variable domain, with remaining parts taken from reference TRBV5-1 and TRBJ1-4, reads KAGVTQTPRYLIKTRGQQVTLSCSPISGHRSVSWYQQTPGQGLQFLFEYFSETQRNKGNFPGRFSGRQFSNSRSEMNVSTLELGDSALYLCASSLDSPAFGEKLFFGSGTQLSVL.

The chain combines TRBV24-1 with TRBJ2-1; D may be TRBD1 (6 bases). CDR3 length equals 16 residues. The V end lost 5 bases, the J end lost 7 bases, and 20 bases lay between the germline ends. The germline gives CDR1 KGHDR, CDR2 SFDVKD. The CDR3 DNA follows: TGTGCCACCAGTGTTACAGGGTCCCTTGGGGTAAATGAGCAGTTCTTC. It translates to CATSVTGSLGVNEQFF.

The chain's CDR3 is CASSESGNSNQPQHF. The DNA of the CDR3 is TGTGCCAGCAGTGAATCGGGTAATAGCAATCAGCCCCAGCATTTT. The chain couples TRBV2 to TRBJ1-5; D is undetermined. V dropped 2 bases and J dropped 0 bases, with 8 bases sitting between them. Germline CDR1 is SNHLY and CDR2 is FYNNEI. The CDR3 is made up of 15 amino acids.

The chain links TRBV5-4 to TRBJ2-2; 8 bases align to TRBD1. V gave up 0 bases and J gave up 7 bases; unmatched junction bases: 5. The CDR3 has 15 amino acids. The germline gives CDR1 SGHNT, CDR2 YYREEE (reference sequence). The CDR3 coding sequence is TGTGCCAGCAGCTTGGCTCAGGGGGCCGTCGGGGAGCTGTTTTTT. Translation: CASSLAQGAVGELFF.

This sequence joins TRBV28 and TRBJ2-1; no firm D call. The CDR3 sequence is 13 residues long. V was pared by 10 bases and J by 0 bases, with 10 bases between. Looked up from germline, CDR1 is MDHEN and CDR2 is SYDVKM. CDR3 sequence (DNA): TGTGCCACTGGAGTTCCCTCCTACAATGAGCAGTTCTTC. This translates into CATGVPSYNEQFF.

This clone was seen just once. This rearrangement joins TRBV27 to TRBJ1-2, with D possibly matching TRBD1 (6 bases). CDR1 is MNHEY and CDR2 is SMNVEV in the germline V gene (reference sequence). CDR3 length equals 16 residues. Trimming stripped 4 bases from V and 4 bases from J, with 19 bases between. For the CDR3, the DNA is TGTGCCAGCAGTTCAACACAGGGCTTGTTGAGCTATGGCTACACCTTC. Residues: CASSSTQGLLSYGYTF.

The rearrangement links TRBV7-9 to TRBJ2-1; D possibly corresponds to TRBD1 (5 bases). The CDR3 runs to 17 residues. V was cut by 6 bases and J by 8 bases, with 26 bases left in between. The germline V gene has CDR1 SEHNR and CDR2 FQNEAQ (reference sequence). CDR3 DNA sequence: TGTGCCAGCAGACCCAAGTGGGGCCAACCCAATACACATGAGCAGTTCTTC. It specifies CASRPKWGQPNTHEQFF. The full variable domain, completed using reference TRBV7-9 and TRBJ2-1, is DTGVSQNPRHKITKRGQNVTFRCDPISEHNRLYWYRQTLGQGPEFLTYFQNEAQLEKSRLLSDRFSAERPKGSFSTLEIQRTEQGDSAMYLCASRPKWGQPNTHEQFFGPGTRLTVL.

This chain uses TRBV18 with TRBJ1-3, with D possibly being TRBD1 (6 bases). This CDR3 has 16 amino acids. Germline values: CDR1 KGHSH, CDR2 LQKENI. Trimming shortened V by 1 base and J by 4 bases, and 14 bases separated the two germline ends. This CDR3 reads CASSPRPGALGNTIYF. The CDR3 nucleotides read TGTGCCAGCTCACCACGGCCAGGGGCGCTGGGAAACACCATATATTTT.

The chain uses TRBV7-2 and TRBJ2-5, with TRBD2 identical over 12 bases. This CDR3 spans 15 amino acids. V lost 5 bases and J lost 2; bases outside the gene matches: 3. Per the germline V gene, CDR1 is SGHTA and CDR2 is FQGNSA. In DNA, the CDR3 is TGTGCCAGCAGCCCTGGGACTAGCGGGCAAGAGACCCAGTACTTC. Its translation is CASSPGTSGQETQYF.

V is TRBV21-1 and J is TRBJ1-6. TRBV21-1 constitutes a pseudogene. This CDR3 is 17 amino acids long. As DNA, the CDR3 is TGTGCCAGCAGCACCCACCGGGGGGACCGTTATAATTCACCCCTCCACTTT. Its translation is CASSTHRGDRYNSPLHF.

The chain carries TRBV3-1 (or the pseudogene TRBV3-2) and TRBJ2-1, with 12 bases that match TRBD2. The CDR3 length is 16 residues. Trimming removed 1 base from V and 4 bases from J; junction bases left unmatched: 2. CDR1 is LGHDT, CDR2 YNNKEL, per germline (reference sequence). The DNA of the CDR3 is TGTGCCAGCAGCCAAGGGACTAGCGGGACTTACAATGAGCAGTTCTTC. Protein: CASSQGTSGTYNEQFF.

This clone has just a few counts. The V call is TRBV30, the J call TRBJ1-6, with D unresolved. The germline V and J ends were trimmed by 4 bases and 5 bases, with 9 bases remaining between them. The CDR3 runs to 13 residues. In germline, CDR1 is GTSNPN, CDR2 SVGIG (reference sequence). CDR3 DNA sequence: TGTGCCTGGACCCCGGGTGATAATTCACCCCTCCACTTT. Translated: CAWTPGDNSPLHF.

The J gene is TRBJ2-2, the V gene TRBV3-1 (or the pseudogene TRBV3-2), with TRBD1 matching over 8 bases. Germline CDR1 and CDR2: LGHDT and YNNKEL (reference sequence). V shed 4 bases and J 6 bases; nucleotides not matched to a gene: 10. The CDR3 spans 16 residues. CDR3 loop: CASSPTGVSNSGELFF. CDR3 coding DNA: TGTGCCAGCAGCCCGACAGGGGTTTCGAATTCCGGGGAGCTGTTTTTT.

V and J are TRBV5-8 and TRBJ2-7, with 7 bases lining up with TRBD2. Looked up from germline, CDR1 is SGHTS and CDR2 is YDEGEE. Trimming at V came to 7 bases and at J to 0 bases, leaving 16 bases not matched to a gene. CDR3 length: 17 amino acids. CDR3 in amino acids: CASPPGREFRDSYEQYF. DNA for the CDR3: TGTGCCAGCCCCCCCGGGCGGGAGTTCAGGGACTCCTACGAGCAGTACTTC.

The gene calls are TRBV7-9 and TRBJ2-7; unclear D gene. Germline CDR1 is SEHNR and CDR2 is FQNEAQ (reference sequence). Trimming left V 6 bases short and J 4 bases short, with 10 bases between. The CDR3 sequence is 12 residues long. The CDR3 reads CASSPYLYEQYF. DNA for the CDR3: TGTGCCAGCAGTCCTTACCTATACGAGCAGTACTTC.

The gene calls are TRBV28 and TRBJ1-1; 9 nucleotides line up with TRBD1. CDR1 and CDR2 from the germline V gene are MDHEN and SYDVKM. Losses at the gene ends were 6 bases for V and 3 bases for J; bases not matched to a gene: 23. This CDR3 is built from 20 residues. The CDR3 protein is CASSEAPGQGVRYLDTEAFF. CDR3 DNA sequence: TGTGCCAGCAGCGAGGCTCCGGGACAGGGAGTTCGGTATTTGGACACTGAAGCTTTCTTT.

The chain carries TRBV28 and TRBJ2-1; tentatively, D is TRBD1 (6 bases). Trimming removed 6 bases at V and 2 bases at J, with 8 bases between. The CDR3 runs 13 residues. Germline assignment: CDR1 MDHEN and CDR2 SYDVKM. The CDR3 bases are TGTGCCAGCAGACAGGGAACCTACAATGAGCAGTTCTTC. Translated: CASRQGTYNEQFF.

The chain uses TRBV5-1 and TRBJ2-2; 10 bases agree with TRBD2. With 2 bases clipped from V and 7 bases from J, the junction kept 5 bases outside the gene matches. This CDR3 contains 15 residues. The V gene's germline CDR1 is SGHRS and CDR2 YFSETQ. The CDR3 bases are TGCGCCAGCAGCTTAGGGACTAGCGTGAACGGGGAGCTGTTTTTT. Its protein is CASSLGTSVNGELFF.

The chain links TRBV29-1 to TRBJ2-3; D not certain. Trimming shortened V by 6 bases and J by 1 base, and 14 bases separated the two germline ends. Germline V gene data show CDR1 as SQVTM and CDR2 as ANQGSEA. This CDR3 is 14 amino acids long. CDR3 bases: TGCAGCGTCGTTGGCCGACGGGGCACAGATACGCAGTATTTT. It translates to CSVVGRRGTDTQYF.

This sequence joins TRBV3-1 (or the pseudogene TRBV3-2) and TRBJ2-2, with a weak D call TRBD1 (6 bases). The CDR3 totals 14 residues. The V gene lost 5 bases and the J gene lost 4 bases, with 11 bases spanning the gap. Per the germline V gene, CDR1 is LGHDT and CDR2 is YNNKEL (reference sequence). The CDR3 spells CASSIHRVTGELFF. In nucleotides, the CDR3 is TGTGCCAGCAGCATACACAGGGTCACCGGGGAGCTGTTTTTT.

The rearrangement joins TRBV7-2 to TRBJ2-7, with 9 nucleotides matching TRBD1. V was clipped by 5 bases and J by 2 bases; unmatched bases: 13. CDR3 length: 17 residues. Germline lookup yields CDR1 SGHTA and CDR2 FQGNSA. The chain's CDR3 is CASSPATGGAFPYEQYF. CDR3 sequence (DNA): TGTGCCAGCAGCCCAGCTACAGGGGGCGCATTTCCCTACGAGCAGTACTTC.

This clone was seen once. V gene TRBV7-9 combines with J gene TRBJ2-3, with 10 bases aligning to TRBD2. This CDR3 region has 17 residues. With 4 bases clipped from V and 0 bases from J, the junction kept 7 bases outside the gene matches. Per germline, CDR1 SEHNR and CDR2 FQNEAQ (reference sequence). The CDR3 bases are TGTGCCAGCAGCTCACTAGCGGGGTCCTCTAGCACAGATACGCAGTATTTT. It yields the protein CASSSLAGSSSTDTQYF. Using reference TRBV7-9 and TRBJ2-3 for the parts outside the CDR3, the full variable domain is DTGVSQNPRHKITKRGQNVTFRCDPISEHNRLYWYRQTLGQGPEFLTYFQNEAQLEKSRLLSDRFSAERPKGSFSTLEIQRTEQGDSAMYLCASSSLAGSSSTDTQYFGPGTRLTVL.

This clone was observed a handful of times. The rearrangement joins TRBV28 to TRBJ1-2; the D gene is possibly TRBD1 (5 bases). Germline lookup yields CDR1 MDHEN and CDR2 SYDVKM. The CDR3 is made up of 17 amino acids. With 5 bases removed from V and 2 bases from J, the gap between germline ends came to 21 bases. The CDR3 DNA reads as TGTGCCAGCAGTCCCCGAAAGAAGCGGGGGAAAAACTATGGCTACACCTTC. Translation: CASSPRKKRGKNYGYTF.

J is TRBJ2-2 and V is TRBV6-5; D is perhaps TRBD2 (5 bases). This CDR3 is 15 amino acids long. From germline, CDR1 is MNHEY and CDR2 SVGAGI. Trimming left V 8 bases short and J 0 bases short, with 13 bases between. The CDR3, as DNA: TGTGCCAGCGGGAGCGGCGCGGCGAACACCGGGGAGCTGTTTTTT. Translation gives CASGSGAANTGELFF.

A single count supports this clone. This rearrangement joins TRBV19 to TRBJ2-6; 7 bases map to TRBD2. CDR1 and CDR2 from the germline V gene are LNHDA and SQIVND (reference sequence). The CDR3 has 16 amino acids. V dropped 11 bases and J dropped 0; count of bases not matched to a gene: 10. In nucleotides, the CDR3 is TGTGCCTCCGCACCGGGAGGAATCTCTGGGGCCAACGTCCTGACTTTC. It encodes CASAPGGISGANVLTF. The whole variable domain, filled in from reference TRBV19 and TRBJ2-6, reads DGGITQSPKYLFRKEGQNVTLSCEQNLNHDAMYWYRQDPGQGLRLIYYSQIVNDFQKGDIAEGYSVSREKKESFPLTVTSAQKNPTAFYLCASAPGGISGANVLTFGAGSRLTVL.

The V gene is TRBV6-4, the J gene TRBJ2-1; TRBD2 matches at 12 bases. The CDR3 spans 16 residues. Trimming at V came to 7 bases and at J to 0 bases, leaving 4 bases not matched to a gene. Germline loops: CDR1 MRHNA, CDR2 SNTAGT. The CDR3 region has the DNA TGTGCCAGCAACGGACTAGCGGGACCCTCCTACAATGAGCAGTTCTTC. Translation: CASNGLAGPSYNEQFF.